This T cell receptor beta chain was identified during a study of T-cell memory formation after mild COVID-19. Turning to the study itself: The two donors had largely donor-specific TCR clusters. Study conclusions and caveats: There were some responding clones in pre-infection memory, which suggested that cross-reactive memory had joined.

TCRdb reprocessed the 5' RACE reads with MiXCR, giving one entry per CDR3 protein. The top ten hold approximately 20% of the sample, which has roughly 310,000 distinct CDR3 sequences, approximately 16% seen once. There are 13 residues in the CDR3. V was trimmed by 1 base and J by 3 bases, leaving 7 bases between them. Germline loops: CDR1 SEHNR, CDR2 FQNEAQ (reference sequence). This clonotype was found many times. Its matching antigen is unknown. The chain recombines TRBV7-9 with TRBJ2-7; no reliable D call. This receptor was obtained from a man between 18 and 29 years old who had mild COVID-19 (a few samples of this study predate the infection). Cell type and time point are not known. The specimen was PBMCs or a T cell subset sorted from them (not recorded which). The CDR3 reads CASSLGQNYEQYV. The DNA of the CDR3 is TGTGCCAGCAGCTTAGGGCAGAACTACGAGCAGTACGTC.